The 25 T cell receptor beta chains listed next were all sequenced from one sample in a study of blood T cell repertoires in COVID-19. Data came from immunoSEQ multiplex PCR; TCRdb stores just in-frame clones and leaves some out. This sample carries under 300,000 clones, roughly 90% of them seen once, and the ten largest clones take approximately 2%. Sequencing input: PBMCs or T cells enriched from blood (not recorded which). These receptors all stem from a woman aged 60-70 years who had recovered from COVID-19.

The CDR3 protein is CASSVAAQGPPGELFF. CDR3 bases: TGTGCCAGCAGCGTAGCTGCACAGGGGCCCCCCGGGGAGCTGTTTTTT. The chain uses TRBV9 and TRBJ2-2; 7 nucleotides align to TRBD1. Germline V gene sequence: CDR1 SGDLS, CDR2 YYNGEE. The junction had 8 bases not matched to a gene; V was cut back by 0 bases and J by 6 bases. This CDR3 has 16 residues.

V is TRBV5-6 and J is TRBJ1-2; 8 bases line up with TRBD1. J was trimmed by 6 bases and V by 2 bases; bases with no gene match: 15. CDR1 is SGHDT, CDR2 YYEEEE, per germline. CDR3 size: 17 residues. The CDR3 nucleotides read TGTGCCAGCAGCTTATATTTTTATCGGGACAGGATCCATGGCTACACCTTC. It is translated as CASSLYFYRDRIHGYTF.

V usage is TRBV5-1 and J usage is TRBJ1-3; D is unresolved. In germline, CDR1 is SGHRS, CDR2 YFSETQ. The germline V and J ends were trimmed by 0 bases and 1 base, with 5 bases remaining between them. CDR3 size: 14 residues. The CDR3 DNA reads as TGCGCCAGCAGCTTGGACGGGTCTGGAAACACCATATATTTT. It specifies CASSLDGSGNTIYF.

DNA for the CDR3: TGTGCCAGCAGCCTCGACTCCGGGACTAGTATTAGCTACGAGCAGTACTTC. It is translated as CASSLDSGTSISYEQYF. The chain recombines TRBV9 with TRBJ2-7, with TRBD2 identical over 8 bases. There are 17 residues in the CDR3. From germline, CDR1 is SGDLS and CDR2 YYNGEE. Trimming removed 4 bases from V and 3 bases from J; junction bases left unmatched: 15.

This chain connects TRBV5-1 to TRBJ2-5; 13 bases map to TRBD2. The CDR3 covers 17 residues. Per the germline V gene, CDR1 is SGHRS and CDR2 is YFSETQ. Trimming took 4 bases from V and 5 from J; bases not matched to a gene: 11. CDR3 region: CASSLRLAGGFGETQYF. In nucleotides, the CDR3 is TGCGCCAGCAGCCTGAGACTAGCGGGGGGCTTCGGGGAGACCCAGTACTTC.

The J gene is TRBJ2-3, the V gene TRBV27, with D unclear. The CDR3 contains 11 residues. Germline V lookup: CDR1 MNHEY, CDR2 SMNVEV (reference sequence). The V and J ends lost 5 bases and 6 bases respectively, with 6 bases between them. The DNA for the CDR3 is TGTGCCAGCAGTCAGTATGATACGCAGTATTTT. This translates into CASSQYDTQYF.

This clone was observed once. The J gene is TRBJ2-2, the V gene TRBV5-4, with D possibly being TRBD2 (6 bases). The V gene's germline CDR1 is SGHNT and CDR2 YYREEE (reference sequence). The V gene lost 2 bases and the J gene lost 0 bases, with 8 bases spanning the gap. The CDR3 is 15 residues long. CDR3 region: CASSFAGSNTGELFF. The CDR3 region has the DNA TGTGCCAGCAGCTTCGCGGGATCGAACACCGGGGAGCTGTTTTTT.

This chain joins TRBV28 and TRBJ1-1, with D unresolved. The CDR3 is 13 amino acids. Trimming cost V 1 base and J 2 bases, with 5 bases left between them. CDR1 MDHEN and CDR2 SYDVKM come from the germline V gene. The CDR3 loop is CASSLFPNTEAFF. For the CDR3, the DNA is TGTGCCAGCAGTTTATTTCCTAACACTGAAGCTTTCTTT.

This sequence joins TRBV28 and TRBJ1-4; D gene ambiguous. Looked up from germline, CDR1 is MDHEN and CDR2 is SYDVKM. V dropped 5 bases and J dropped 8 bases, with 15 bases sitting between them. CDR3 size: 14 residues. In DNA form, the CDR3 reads TGTGCCAGCAGTCTCCCTCATAGTCGGGAAAAACTGTTTTTT. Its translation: CASSLPHSREKLFF.

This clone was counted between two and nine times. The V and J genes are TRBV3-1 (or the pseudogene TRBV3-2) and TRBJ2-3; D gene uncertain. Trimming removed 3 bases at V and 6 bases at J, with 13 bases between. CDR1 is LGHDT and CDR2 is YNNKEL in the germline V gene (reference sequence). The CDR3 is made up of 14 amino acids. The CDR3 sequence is CASSQQILADTQYF. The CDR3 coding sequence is TGTGCCAGCAGCCAGCAAATTTTGGCCGATACGCAGTATTTT.

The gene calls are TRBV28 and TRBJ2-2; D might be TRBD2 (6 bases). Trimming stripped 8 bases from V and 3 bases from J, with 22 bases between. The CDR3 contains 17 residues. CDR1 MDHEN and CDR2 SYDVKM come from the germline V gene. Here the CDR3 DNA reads TGTGCCAGCCGCCCCCTCCTGGGACTCAATTACACCGGGGAGCTGTTTTTT. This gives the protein CASRPLLGLNYTGELFF.

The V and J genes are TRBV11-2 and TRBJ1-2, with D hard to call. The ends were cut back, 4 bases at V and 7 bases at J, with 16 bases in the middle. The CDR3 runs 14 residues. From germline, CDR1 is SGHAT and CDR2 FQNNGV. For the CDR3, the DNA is TGTGCCAGCAGCTACCGTGAGGGCGCGCGTGGCTACACCTTC. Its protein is CASSYREGARGYTF. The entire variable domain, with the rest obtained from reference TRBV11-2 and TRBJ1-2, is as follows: EAGVAQSPRYKIIEKRQSVAFWCNPISGHATLYWYQQILGQGPKLLIQFQNNGVVDDSQLPKDRFSAERLKGVDSTLKIQPAKLEDSAVYLCASSYREGARGYTFGSGTRLTVV.

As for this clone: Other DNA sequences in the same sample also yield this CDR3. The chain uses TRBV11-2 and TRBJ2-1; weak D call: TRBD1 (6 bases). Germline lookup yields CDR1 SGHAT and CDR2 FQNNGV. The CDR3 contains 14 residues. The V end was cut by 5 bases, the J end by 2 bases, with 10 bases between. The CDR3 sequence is CASSLNRAYNEQFF. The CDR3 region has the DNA TGTGCCAGCAGCCTAAACAGGGCCTACAATGAGCAGTTCTTC.

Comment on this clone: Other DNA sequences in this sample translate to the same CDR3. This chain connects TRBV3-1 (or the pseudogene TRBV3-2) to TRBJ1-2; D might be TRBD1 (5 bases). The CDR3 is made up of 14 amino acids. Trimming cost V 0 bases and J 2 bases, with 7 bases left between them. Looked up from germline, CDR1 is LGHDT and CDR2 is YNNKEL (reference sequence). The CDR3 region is CASSQEGGNYGYTF. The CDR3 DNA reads TGTGCCAGCAGCCAAGAGGGGGGGAACTATGGCTACACCTTC.

CDR3 sequence reads: CASSITRAPYNEQFF. The CDR3 coding sequence is TGTGCCAGTAGTATTACTAGGGCCCCCTACAATGAGCAGTTCTTC. The J gene is TRBJ2-1, the V gene TRBV19; the D gene is possibly TRBD2 (5 bases). Germline CDR1 and CDR2: LNHDA and SQIVND (reference sequence). V dropped 3 bases and J dropped 2 bases, with 11 bases sitting between them. This CDR3 is 15 amino acids long.

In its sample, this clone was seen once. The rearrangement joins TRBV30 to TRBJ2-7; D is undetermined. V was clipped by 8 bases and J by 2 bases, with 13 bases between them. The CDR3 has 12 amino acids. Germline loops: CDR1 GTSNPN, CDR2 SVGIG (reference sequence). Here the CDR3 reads CAHRPGPYEQYF. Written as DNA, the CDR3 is TGTGCCCACCGCCCGGGTCCCTACGAGCAGTACTTC.

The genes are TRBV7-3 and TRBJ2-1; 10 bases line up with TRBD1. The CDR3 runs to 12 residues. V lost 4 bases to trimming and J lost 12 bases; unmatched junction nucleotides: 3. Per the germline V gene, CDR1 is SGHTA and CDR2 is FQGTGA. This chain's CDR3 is CASSSGTGAQFF. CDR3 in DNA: TGTGCCAGCAGCTCCGGGACAGGGGCGCAGTTCTTC. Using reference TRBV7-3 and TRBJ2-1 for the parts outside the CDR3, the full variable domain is GAGVSQTPSNKVTEKGKYVELRCDPISGHTALYWYRQSLGQGPEFLIYFQGTGAADDSGLPNDRFFAVRPEGSVSTLKIQRTERGDSAVYLCASSSGTGAQFFGPGTRLTVL.

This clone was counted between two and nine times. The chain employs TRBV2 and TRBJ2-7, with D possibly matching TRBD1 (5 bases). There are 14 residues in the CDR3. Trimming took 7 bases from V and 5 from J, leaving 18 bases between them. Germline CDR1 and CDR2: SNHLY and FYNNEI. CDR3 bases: TGTGCCAGCACCCGAGTCTGGGGCGCCGACGAGCAGTACTTC. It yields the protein CASTRVWGADEQYF. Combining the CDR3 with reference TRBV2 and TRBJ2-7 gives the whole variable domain EPEVTQTPSHQVTQMGQEVILRCVPISNHLYFYWYRQILGQKVEFLVSFYNNEISEKSEIFDDQFSVERPDGSNFTLKIRSTKLEDSAMYFCASTRVWGADEQYFGPGTRLTVT.

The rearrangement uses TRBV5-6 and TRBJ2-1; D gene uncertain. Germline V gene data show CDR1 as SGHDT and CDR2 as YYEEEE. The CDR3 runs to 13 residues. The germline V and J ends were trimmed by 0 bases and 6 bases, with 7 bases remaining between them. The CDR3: CASSLVSINEQFF. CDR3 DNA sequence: TGTGCCAGCAGCTTGGTTAGTATCAATGAGCAGTTCTTC.

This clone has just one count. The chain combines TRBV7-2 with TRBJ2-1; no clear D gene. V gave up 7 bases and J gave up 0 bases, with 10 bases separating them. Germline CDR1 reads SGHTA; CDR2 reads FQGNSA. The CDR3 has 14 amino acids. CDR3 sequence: CASTTYSSYNEQFF. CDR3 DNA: TGTGCCAGCACCACTTACAGCTCCTACAATGAGCAGTTCTTC.

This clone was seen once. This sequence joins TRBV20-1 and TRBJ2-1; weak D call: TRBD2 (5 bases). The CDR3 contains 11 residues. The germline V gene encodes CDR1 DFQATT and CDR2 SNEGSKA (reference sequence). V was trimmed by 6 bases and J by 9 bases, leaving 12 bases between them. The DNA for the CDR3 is TGCAGTGCAACCGGGGTCCTTGAGCAGTTCTTC. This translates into CSATGVLEQFF.

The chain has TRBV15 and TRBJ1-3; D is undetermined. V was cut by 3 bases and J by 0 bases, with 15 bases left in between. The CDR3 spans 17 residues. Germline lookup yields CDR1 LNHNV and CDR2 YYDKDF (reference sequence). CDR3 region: CATSRGNQAGSGNTIYF. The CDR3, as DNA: TGTGCCACCAGCAGGGGGAATCAGGCGGGCTCTGGAAACACCATATATTTT.

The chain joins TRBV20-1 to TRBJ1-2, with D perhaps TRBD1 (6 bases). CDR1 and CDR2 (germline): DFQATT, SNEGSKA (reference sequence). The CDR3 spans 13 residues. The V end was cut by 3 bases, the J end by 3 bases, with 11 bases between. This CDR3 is CSASRGIDYGYTF. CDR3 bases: TGCAGTGCTAGTAGGGGGATCGACTATGGCTACACCTTC.

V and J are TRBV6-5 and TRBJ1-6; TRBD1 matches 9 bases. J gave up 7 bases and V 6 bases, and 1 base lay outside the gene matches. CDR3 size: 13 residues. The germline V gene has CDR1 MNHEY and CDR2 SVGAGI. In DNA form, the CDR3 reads TGTGCCAGCAGACAGGGGGCGAATTCACCCCTCCACTTT. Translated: CASRQGANSPLHF.

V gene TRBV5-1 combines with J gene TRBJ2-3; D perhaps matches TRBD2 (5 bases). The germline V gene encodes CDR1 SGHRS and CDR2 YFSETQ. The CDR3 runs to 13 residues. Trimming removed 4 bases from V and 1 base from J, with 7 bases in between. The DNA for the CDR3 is TGCGCCAGCAGCGACGGGGGCACAGATACGCAGTATTTT. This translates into CASSDGGTDTQYF.